Each of the 24 T cell receptor beta chains below was sequenced from the same sample in a study of T-cell memory formation after mild COVID-19. TCRdb redid the calling of the 5' RACE reads with MiXCR, one entry per CDR3 protein. This table holds 300,000 to 400,000 distinct CDR3 sequences, about a sixth found once. The sample comprised PBMCs or a T cell subset sorted from them (not recorded which). These TCRs come from a man younger than 35 who had mild COVID-19 (a few samples of this study predate the infection). Cell type and time point are not known.

The chain recombines TRBV28 with TRBJ1-5; D unclear. From germline, CDR1 is MDHEN and CDR2 SYDVKM. Trimming took 3 bases from V and 10 from J, leaving 16 bases between them. The CDR3 is 14 amino acids. The CDR3 reads CASSLVRPRYPQHF. CDR3 nucleotides: TGTGCCAGCAGTTTGGTACGGCCGAGGTATCCCCAGCATTTT. Looking up the rest from reference TRBV28 and TRBJ1-5 gives the full variable domain: DVKVTQSSRYLVKRTGEKVFLECVQDMDHENMFWYRQDPGLGLRLIYFSYDVKMKEKGDIPEGYSVSREKKERFSLILESASTNQTSMYLCASSLVRPRYPQHFGDGTRLSIL.

The V call is TRBV5-4, the J call TRBJ1-4; D is possibly TRBD1 (5 bases). Trimming removed 3 bases at V and 10 bases at J, with 16 bases between. Germline loops: CDR1 SGHNT, CDR2 YYREEE (reference sequence). This CDR3 has 14 residues. The CDR3 region has the DNA TGTGCCAGCAGCTCCACGGGGACGGAGGGAAAACTGTTTTTT. Amino acid sequence: CASSSTGTEGKLFF. Variable domain in full (rest from reference TRBV5-4 and TRBJ1-4): ETGVTQSPTHLIKTRGQQVTLRCSSQSGHNTVSWYQQALGQGPQFIFQYYREEENGRGNFPPRFSGLQFPNYSSELNVNALELDDSALYLCASSSTGTEGKLFFGSGTQLSVL.

This clonotype was recorded at least ten times. The CDR3 is CASSDRDVDQETQYF. The DNA for the CDR3 is TGTGCCAGCAGCGACCGGGACGTCGACCAAGAGACCCAGTACTTC. V gene TRBV11-2 combines with J gene TRBJ2-5; D may correspond to TRBD1 or TRBD2 (5 bases each). Trimming removed 5 bases from V and 0 bases from J, with 13 bases in between. Germline V gives CDR1 SGHAT, CDR2 FQNNGV. The CDR3 covers 15 residues.

This clonotype appeared many times. V gene TRBV5-1 combines with J gene TRBJ2-7, with 7 bases that match TRBD1. Germline trimming cut 3 bases from V and 7 bases from J; bases unmatched to any gene: 13. Germline assignment: CDR1 SGHRS and CDR2 YFSETQ. CDR3 length: 15 amino acids. CDR3 nucleotide sequence: TGCGCCAGCAGCTACCGGACAGGCATGTATGGGGAGCAGTACTTC. Translated, it gives CASSYRTGMYGEQYF. The full variable domain, completed using reference TRBV5-1 and TRBJ2-7, is KAGVTQTPRYLIKTRGQQVTLSCSPISGHRSVSWYQQTPGQGLQFLFEYFSETQRNKGNFPGRFSGRQFSNSRSEMNVSTLELGDSALYLCASSYRTGMYGEQYFGPGTRLTVT.

This clonotype has a handful of counts. CDR3 sequence: CASSRTWGRNTEAFF. The CDR3 DNA is TGCGCCAGCAGCCGTACATGGGGAAGGAATACTGAAGCTTTCTTT. This rearrangement joins TRBV4-3 to TRBJ1-1, with D unresolved. The CDR3 consists of 15 residues. Germline loops: CDR1 LGHNA, CDR2 YSLEER. The V end was cut by 4 bases, the J end by 5 bases, with 17 bases between.

The chain employs TRBV12-3 or TRBV12-4 and TRBJ2-6, with 9 bases aligning to TRBD1. J lost 3 bases, V lost 5 bases, and 5 bases had no gene match. CDR3 length: 16 amino acids. The CDR3 DNA is TGTGCCAGCAGTCCGGGACAGGGCGGTGGGGCCAACGTCCTGACTTTC. This gives the protein CASSPGQGGGANVLTF.

This clonotype was observed a few times. The J gene is TRBJ2-5, the V gene TRBV14; 9 positions agree with TRBD1. V was clipped by 3 bases and J by 4 bases; unmatched bases: 12. This CDR3 region has 17 residues. The germline V gene has CDR1 SGHDN and CDR2 FVKESK. The CDR3: CASSHPARYRGLETQYF. The CDR3 nucleotides read TGTGCCAGCAGCCACCCCGCACGGTACAGGGGGCTAGAGACCCAGTACTTC.

This clonotype has only a few counts. The chain carries TRBV6-5 and TRBJ2-7, with a tentative D call TRBD1 (6 bases). Germline CDR1 reads MNHEY; CDR2 reads SVGAGI. V was cut by 3 bases and J by 1 base, with 13 bases left in between. The CDR3 totals 15 residues. The CDR3, as DNA: TGTGCCAGCAGTTATGGGACAAGGGTGTCCTACGAGCAGTACTTC. As protein: CASSYGTRVSYEQYF.

The chain combines TRBV6-5 with TRBJ2-5; TRBD2 agrees at 9 bases. Unmatched junction bases numbered 7, after V lost 2 bases and J lost 3 bases. Germline V gene sequence: CDR1 MNHEY, CDR2 SVGAGI. The CDR3 is 16 residues long. In DNA, the CDR3 is TGTGCCAGCAGTTACAGCGGGGGGCCTGTCAAAGAGACCCAGTACTTC. Amino acids: CASSYSGGPVKETQYF.

This clonotype has more than one count but fewer than ten. V gene TRBV20-1 combines with J gene TRBJ1-5; D not certain. V lost 2 bases to trimming and J lost 7 bases, with 15 bases between them. The CDR3 sequence is 14 residues long. The germline gives CDR1 DFQATT, CDR2 SNEGSKA (reference sequence). CDR3 amino acids: CSARSGAEIQPQHF. The CDR3 bases are TGCAGTGCTAGAAGTGGTGCGGAGATCCAGCCCCAGCATTTT.

The CDR3 region has the DNA TGTGCCAGTCAGACTAGCGGGGGGGCTAGGAATGAGCAGTTCTTC. Translation gives CASQTSGGARNEQFF. V and J are TRBV11-2 and TRBJ2-1, with 14 bases matching TRBD2. After removal of 9 bases from V and 7 bases from J, the junction contained 8 bases not matched to a gene. From germline, CDR1 is SGHAT and CDR2 FQNNGV. This CDR3 is built from 15 residues.

The chain is built from TRBV20-1 and TRBJ1-6; weak D call: TRBD1 (5 bases). The CDR3 runs 11 residues. Germline V gives CDR1 DFQATT, CDR2 SNEGSKA (reference sequence). V gave up 3 bases and J gave up 16 bases, with 13 bases separating them. The CDR3: CSASERGSLHF. CDR3 coding DNA: TGCAGTGCTAGTGAGAGGGGCTCACTCCACTTT.

This clonotype was seen a few times. V is TRBV20-1 and J is TRBJ1-5, with D possibly matching TRBD1 (5 bases). In germline, CDR1 is DFQATT, CDR2 SNEGSKA (reference sequence). The CDR3 runs to 14 residues. V dropped 2 bases and J dropped 2 bases, with 10 bases sitting between them. The CDR3: CSARIGGGNQPQHF. CDR3 DNA sequence: TGCAGTGCTAGAATCGGGGGGGGCAATCAGCCCCAGCATTTT.

This clonotype was detected only a few times. The V gene is TRBV21-1, the J gene TRBJ2-3; the table gives TRBD1 as D, unverified against the DNA. TRBV21-1 is noted as a pseudogene. The CDR3 is 17 residues long. The DNA for the CDR3 is TGTGCCAGCAGCAAAGAAGGCGCAGGGGGTCCTACAGATACGCAGTATTTT. This encodes CASSKEGAGGPTDTQYF.

This clonotype has a count of ten or more. The gene calls are TRBV9 and TRBJ2-5, with D possibly called TRBD1 or TRBD2 (5 bases each). The V end was cut by 5 bases, the J end by 5 bases, with 16 bases between. There are 14 residues in the CDR3. In germline, CDR1 is SGDLS, CDR2 YYNGEE. The CDR3 sequence is CASSTGSGRETQYF. The CDR3, as DNA: TGTGCCAGCAGTACCGGGTCGGGACGGGAGACCCAGTACTTC.

The chain has TRBV7-2 and TRBJ1-2; tentatively, D is TRBD1 (6 bases). Per germline, CDR1 SGHTA and CDR2 FQGNSA. Trimming took off 2 bases at V and 2 bases at J, with 15 bases between the two ends. The CDR3 totals 16 residues. CDR3 in amino acids: CASSLNRDTTNYGYTF. The DNA for the CDR3 is TGTGCCAGCAGCTTAAATAGGGACACTACGAACTATGGCTACACCTTC.

In its sample, this clonotype was seen many times. The J gene is TRBJ2-3, the V gene TRBV5-1, with a tentative D call TRBD2 (6 bases). CDR3 length: 15 amino acids. V dropped 5 bases and J dropped 2 bases, with 15 bases sitting between them. Germline V CDR1 and CDR2: SGHRS, YFSETQ. CDR3 sequence (DNA): TGCGCCAGCAGTTCTTTCGGCGGGAACACAGATACGCAGTATTTT. Translated: CASSSFGGNTDTQYF. The whole variable domain, remainder taken from reference TRBV5-1 and TRBJ2-3, is KAGVTQTPRYLIKTRGQQVTLSCSPISGHRSVSWYQQTPGQGLQFLFEYFSETQRNKGNFPGRFSGRQFSNSRSEMNVSTLELGDSALYLCASSSFGGNTDTQYFGPGTRLTVL.

This clonotype showed up just a few times. This chain links TRBV11-2 with TRBJ2-3; possibly TRBD1 for D (6 bases). Germline V gene sequence: CDR1 SGHAT, CDR2 FQNNGV. Trimming shortened V by 3 bases and J by 0 bases, and 10 bases separated the two germline ends. This CDR3 contains 15 residues. CDR3 loop: CASSFGQFSTDTQYF. DNA for the CDR3: TGTGCCAGCAGCTTTGGACAGTTTAGCACAGATACGCAGTATTTT.

The chain recombines TRBV4-3 with TRBJ2-7; perhaps D is TRBD1 or TRBD2 (5 bases each). The CDR3 is 14 amino acids. From germline, CDR1 is LGHNA and CDR2 YSLEER. Trimming took off 0 bases at V and 6 bases at J, with 12 bases between the two ends. CDR3 DNA: TGCGCCAGCAGCCAAGATGCTTCGGGGACCGAGCAGTACTTC. Translated: CASSQDASGTEQYF.

The genes are TRBV9 and TRBJ1-2; D perhaps matches TRBD1 (5 bases). CDR1 is SGDLS and CDR2 is YYNGEE in the germline V gene. The length of the CDR3 is 14 residues. The V gene lost 3 bases and the J gene lost 4 bases, with 13 bases spanning the gap. The CDR3 loop is CASSAGRGLYGYTF. CDR3 bases: TGTGCCAGCAGCGCGGGAAGGGGACTCTATGGCTACACCTTC. Based on the CDR3 plus reference TRBV9 and TRBJ1-2, the full variable domain is DSGVTQTPKHLITATGQRVTLRCSPRSGDLSVYWYQQSLDQGLQFLIQYYNGEERAKGNILERFSAQQFPDLHSELNLSSLELGDSALYFCASSAGRGLYGYTFGSGTRLTVV.

This clonotype has a handful of counts. The chain joins TRBV9 to TRBJ1-1; 7 bases are a match to TRBD1. The CDR3 covers 12 residues. CDR1 and CDR2 from the germline V gene are SGDLS and YYNGEE. J was trimmed by 7 bases and V by 3 bases; bases with no gene match: 3. CDR3 nucleotide sequence: TGTGCCAGCAGCGGACAGGGAGTTGAAGCTTTCTTT. This sequence encodes CASSGQGVEAFF.

This clonotype turned up a few times. The chain couples TRBV7-8 to TRBJ2-2; unclear D gene. Per the germline V gene, CDR1 is SGHVS and CDR2 is FQNEAQ. V lost 5 bases and J lost 6, with 13 bases in between. The CDR3 extends over 14 amino acids. CDR3 bases: TGTGCCAGCAGCCAATATTCCCCGCCCGGGGAGCTGTTTTTT. This translates into CASSQYSPPGELFF.

This clonotype was seen a few times. This chain links TRBV27 with TRBJ2-5; 11 bases are a match to TRBD1. Per germline, CDR1 MNHEY and CDR2 SMNVEV (reference sequence). The CDR3 has 15 residues. Losses at the gene ends were 1 base for V and 5 bases for J; bases not matched to a gene: 3. The CDR3 coding sequence is TGTGCCAGCAGTTTATTGGGACAGGGGGTGGAGACCCAGTACTTC. Encoded protein: CASSLLGQGVETQYF.

The V gene is TRBV12-3 or TRBV12-4, the J gene TRBJ1-1, with a weak D call TRBD1 (5 bases). V was clipped by 2 bases and J by 1 base, with 20 bases between them. This CDR3 contains 18 residues. This CDR3 is CASSLPLQGFRTNTEAFF. The CDR3 nucleotides read TGTGCCAGCAGTTTACCGCTTCAGGGCTTCCGGACGAACACTGAAGCTTTCTTT.